Given below is one T cell receptor (beta chain) in context. The data are from a study of blood T cell repertoires in COVID-19. Enrollees, 18 to 89 years old, lived in 24 US areas. Self-reported history from a screening survey and questionnaire set each donor's cohort. V trimming: 2 bases; J trimming: 5 bases; junction bases outside the gene matches: 5. This CDR3 has 16 residues. Germline CDR1 reads MNHNS; CDR2 reads SASEGT. In the source study's methods: For nucleated cells, counts were estimated from reference gene primer amplification. Generated by immunoSEQ multiplex PCR, the TCRdb table keeps only in-frame clones and is missing some. The D gene and trimming were derived from the DNA, and the V and J assignments and clone size from that table. The table shows 300,000 to 500,000 clones, with 70% to 90% occurring only once.

The genes are TRBV6-1 and TRBJ2-1; 11 bases match TRBD2. This sequence was found in a woman aged 25 to 39 with acute COVID-19. Sequencing was done on a sample of PBMCs or T cells enriched from blood (not recorded which). CDR3 nucleotide sequence: TGTGCCAGCAGTGAATATGGGACTAGCGGACACAATGAGCAGTTCTTC. It translates to CASSEYGTSGHNEQFF.